What follows is one TCR beta chain and its context. Its antigen is undetermined. CDR3 length: 13 amino acids. CDR1 is SGHNT and CDR2 is YYREEE in the germline V gene (reference sequence). Trimming removed 3 bases from V and 9 bases from J, with 13 bases in between. Profiled with immunoSEQ multiplex PCR; TCRdb holds only in-frame clones, not every one. The sample yields about 96,000 clones, 90% seen once. The sample comes from a study of T cell responses to AZD1222 COVID-19 vaccine. As for the study in general: Recipients boosted at about 4 weeks or about 12 weeks are pooled.

General observations from the study: Elevations in Spike-specific TCR breadth and depth followed administration of two AZD1222 doses. Females outnumbered males among donors, who were mostly white British; clonal diversity was possibly underestimated.

The receptor's source is an adult in good health. This sequence joins TRBV5-4 and TRBJ2-1; D gene unclear. This material consisted of peripheral blood, taken on day 0 of AZD1222 vaccination. CDR3 nucleotide sequence: TGTGCCAGCAGCTGGGATTTTTCGGGTGAGCAGTTCTTC. Protein sequence: CASSWDFSGEQFF.